One T cell receptor beta chain is described in this entry. The antigen is unknown. Germline V gene lookup returns CDR1 MNHEY and CDR2 SMNVEV (reference sequence). Trimming stripped 11 bases from V and 8 bases from J, with 18 bases between. This CDR3 region has 13 residues. These data belong to a study of T cell responses to AZD1222 COVID-19 vaccine. Measured with immunoSEQ multiplex PCR; TCRdb has only the in-frame clones, and not every one. The table includes 95,000 to 150,000 clones, about 92% detected once. Study findings and constraints: Clonal diversity may have been underestimated, and the donors were mostly white British, with more females than males. There were vaccine-associated CD4 TCRs across spike, dominant at 160-218 and 743-854.

The clonotype originates from an adult who received the AZD1222 COVID-19 vaccine. The rearrangement joins TRBV27 to TRBJ1-4, with D possibly matching TRBD1 (5 bases). The sequenced sample was peripheral blood, obtained 28 days after the second AZD1222 dose. The chain's CDR3 is CAVNFRVGEKLFF. DNA for the CDR3: TGTGCCGTCAACTTCAGGGTTGGGGAAAAACTGTTTTTT.